These 31 T cell receptor beta chains came from one sample sequenced in a study of cytomegalovirus exposure and HLA in healthy donors (dated by TCRdb to about 2017). The receptor library was made with the immunoSEQ multiplex PCR assay. For the multiplex PCR, a mixture combining 60 forward primers for TCR Vbeta segments and 13 reverse primers for TCR Jbeta segments was used. TCRdb carries this immuneACCESS record with in-frame sequences only. Its versions omit some clonotypes, under half of them owing to an unresolved V gene in the studies checked, with the rest unexplained. Across this sample there are roughly 150,000 clones, with around 86% seen only once. The ten largest make up about 2.2% of the sample. Input material: PBMCs. Receptors originate from a male donor in good health and CMV-seronegative.

V is TRBV10-1 and J is TRBJ1-1; TRBD1 matches 9 bases. The germline V gene encodes CDR1 WNHNN and CDR2 SYGVQD (reference sequence). The length of the CDR3 is 15 residues. Trimming took 4 bases from V and 0 from J; bases not matched to a gene: 3. The CDR3 loop reads CASSADRGLNTEAFF. The CDR3 DNA sequence: TGCGCCAGCAGTGCAGACAGGGGGTTGAACACTGAAGCTTTCTTT.

The V call is TRBV30, the J call TRBJ2-7; 7 bases match TRBD2. Unmatched junction bases numbered 15, after V lost 6 bases and J lost 7 bases. Germline CDR1 reads GTSNPN; CDR2 reads SVGIG (reference sequence). The CDR3 loop spans 14 amino acids. This CDR3 reads CACLSTSTYGEQYF. The CDR3 nucleotides read TGTGCCTGTCTTTCGACTAGCACGTATGGTGAGCAGTACTTC.

The rearrangement joins TRBV2 to TRBJ2-7; tentative D call: TRBD1 (6 bases). The germline V gene encodes CDR1 SNHLY and CDR2 FYNNEI. Deletions cut 11 bases from V and 0 bases from J, with 17 bases between. This CDR3 comprises 14 residues. In DNA form, the CDR3 reads TGTGCCGGAAAAACACAGGGAAACTCCTACGAGCAGTACTTC. The encoded protein is CAGKTQGNSYEQYF.

This clone came up many times. The rearrangement links TRBV6-1 to TRBJ2-7; tentatively, D is TRBD2 (5 bases). The CDR3 has 15 amino acids. V lost 0 bases to trimming and J lost 1 base, with 10 bases between them. The germline gives CDR1 MNHNS, CDR2 SASEGT. The DNA for the CDR3 is TGTGCCAGCAGTGAAGCGAGCTCGGGGTCCTACGAGCAGTACTTC. Amino acids: CASSEASSGSYEQYF.

This chain links TRBV11-2 with TRBJ2-7; no definite D call. CDR1 SGHAT and CDR2 FQNNGV come from the germline V gene. V was clipped by 2 bases and J by 3 bases, with 14 bases between them. CDR3 length: 15 amino acids. Here the CDR3 DNA reads TGTGCCAGCAGCTTATTGGGCCCGCAGGTCTACGAGCAGTACTTC. Its translation is CASSLLGPQVYEQYF. The variable domain in full, with the rest retrieved from reference TRBV11-2 and TRBJ2-7, is EAGVAQSPRYKIIEKRQSVAFWCNPISGHATLYWYQQILGQGPKLLIQFQNNGVVDDSQLPKDRFSAERLKGVDSTLKIQPAKLEDSAVYLCASSLLGPQVYEQYFGPGTRLTVT.

The rearrangement uses TRBV13 and TRBJ1-4; the match to TRBD1 covers 7 bases. Germline V gene data show CDR1 as PRHDT and CDR2 as FYEKMQ (reference sequence). The CDR3 runs to 15 residues. The J segment lost 8 bases and the V segment lost 4 bases, leaving 10 bases of the junction unmatched. The CDR3 region is CASSWNRGLGEKLFF. The CDR3 DNA sequence: TGTGCCAGCAGCTGGAACAGGGGACTAGGGGAAAAACTGTTTTTT.

The chain joins TRBV6-1 to TRBJ2-5; 9 nucleotides align to TRBD1. From germline, CDR1 is MNHNS and CDR2 SASEGT. The CDR3 has 12 amino acids. The trim removed 8 bases at V and 7 bases at J, leaving 5 bases unmatched. The CDR3 DNA sequence: TGTGCCAGCCGGGGGACAGGGCTGACCCAGTACTTC. Protein sequence: CASRGTGLTQYF.

The chain joins TRBV7-8 to TRBJ1-5; 8 bases are a match to TRBD1. V dropped 6 bases and J dropped 5; count of bases not matched to a gene: 9. CDR1 is SGHVS and CDR2 is FQNEAQ in the germline V gene. The CDR3 has 15 amino acids. In nucleotides, the CDR3 is TGTGCCAGCAGTTCGGAGACAGGGGAGCATCAGCCCCAGCATTTT. Protein product: CASSSETGEHQPQHF.

The V and J genes are TRBV5-8 and TRBJ1-5; weak D call: TRBD1 (6 bases). Trimming cost V 4 bases and J 4 bases, with 21 bases left between them. The CDR3 contains 17 residues. Germline V gives CDR1 SGHTS, CDR2 YDEGEE. CDR3 sequence: CASSTGWGRGENQPQHF. CDR3 in DNA: TGTGCCAGCAGCACTGGATGGGGGCGAGGGGAAAATCAGCCCCAGCATTTT.

This clone was seen a single time. V and J are TRBV27 and TRBJ1-2; D not certain. The CDR3 is 16 amino acids. V shed 2 bases and J shed 2 bases, with 15 bases lying between them. Germline CDR1 MNHEY, CDR2 SMNVEV (reference sequence). CDR3 amino acids: CASSLEAVPSNYGYTF. The CDR3 DNA is TGTGCCAGCAGTTTAGAGGCTGTACCGTCGAACTATGGCTACACCTTC.

The chain carries TRBV27 and TRBJ1-2, with 9 positions matching TRBD1. Trimming removed 0 bases from V and 4 bases from J; junction bases left unmatched: 3. The CDR3 sequence is 15 residues long. In germline, CDR1 is MNHEY, CDR2 SMNVEV (reference sequence). CDR3 protein: CASSLSGTGLYGYTF. In nucleotides, the CDR3 is TGTGCCAGCAGTTTATCTGGGACAGGGCTCTATGGCTACACCTTC.

The chain has TRBV2 and TRBJ2-3; tentative D call: TRBD1 (6 bases). The CDR3 is made up of 14 amino acids. V lost 0 bases and J 8 bases, leaving 12 bases between the germline ends. CDR1 and CDR2 (germline): SNHLY, FYNNEI. The CDR3, as DNA: TGTGCCAGCAGTGAAGCGCACAGGGACGGTACGCAGTATTTT. Its translation: CASSEAHRDGTQYF.

V gene TRBV6-5 combines with J gene TRBJ1-6; D possibly corresponds to TRBD1 (5 bases). This CDR3 has 13 amino acids. V lost 5 bases to trimming and J lost 10 bases, with 12 bases between them. Germline assignment: CDR1 MNHEY and CDR2 SVGAGI. Here the CDR3 DNA reads TGTGCCAGCAGTCAGGGTCTTGACTCACCCCTCCACTTT. Translating gives CASSQGLDSPLHF.

The chain recombines TRBV7-2 with TRBJ2-1; 12 bases agree with TRBD2. This CDR3 comprises 15 residues. CDR1 is SGHTA and CDR2 is FQGNSA in the germline V gene. The junction had 6 bases not matched to a gene; V was cut back by 4 bases and J by 8 bases. Here the CDR3 DNA reads TGTGCCAGCAGCTCCGGGACTAGCGGGTTCTATGAGCAGTTCTTC. It encodes CASSSGTSGFYEQFF. Drawing the rest from reference TRBV7-2 and TRBJ2-1, the complete variable domain is GAGVSQSPSNKVTEKGKDVELRCDPISGHTALYWYRQSLGQGLEFLIYFQGNSAPDKSGLPSDRFSAERTGGSVSTLTIQRTQQEDSAVYLCASSSGTSGFYEQFFGPGTRLTVL.

This clone was observed a few times. This sequence joins TRBV4-1 and TRBJ1-3; no reliable D call. Looked up from germline, CDR1 is MGHRA and CDR2 is YSYEKL. The CDR3 covers 12 residues. Deletions cut 8 bases from V and 0 bases from J, with 5 bases between. In nucleotides, the CDR3 is TGCGCCAGCGAGAGCTCTGGAAACACCATATATTTT. Translating it yields CASESSGNTIYF.

This clone has only one observation. The chain uses TRBV29-1 and TRBJ1-4, with 9 bases aligning to TRBD1. The ends lost 7 bases at V and 8 bases at J; junction bases unmatched: 11. This CDR3 comprises 14 residues. From germline, CDR1 is SQVTM and CDR2 ANQGSEA. CDR3 protein: CSALGQGIGEKLFF. CDR3 coding DNA: TGCAGCGCCTTAGGACAGGGGATTGGGGAAAAACTGTTTTTT.

This chain joins TRBV10-1 and TRBJ1-1; 7 bases fit TRBD1. J was trimmed by 0 bases and V by 6 bases; bases with no gene match: 1. The germline CDR1 and CDR2 sequences are WNHNN and SYGVQD (reference sequence). There are 13 residues in the CDR3. The CDR3 DNA is TGCGCCAGCAGGGACAGGTTGAACACTGAAGCTTTCTTT. It yields the protein CASRDRLNTEAFF.

The chain recombines TRBV5-6 with TRBJ2-5, with a tentative D call TRBD2 (6 bases). V shed 4 bases and J shed 1 base, with 17 bases lying between them. Germline assignment: CDR1 SGHDT and CDR2 YYEEEE. The CDR3 contains 16 residues. As DNA, the CDR3 is TGTGCCAGCAGCCCACCGTGGGGGAGGTTCCAAGAGACCCAGTACTTC. Its protein product is CASSPPWGRFQETQYF. The full variable domain, rest sourced from reference TRBV5-6 and TRBJ2-5, is DAGVTQSPTHLIKTRGQQVTLRCSPKSGHDTVSWYQQALGQGPQFIFQYYEEEERQRGNFPDRFSGHQFPNYSSELNVNALLLGDSALYLCASSPPWGRFQETQYFGPGTRLLVL.

CDR3 sequence: CASSLEEGPEQPQHF. DNA for the CDR3: TGTGCCAGCAGCTTAGAGGAGGGGCCAGAGCAGCCCCAGCATTTT. The gene calls are TRBV7-2 and TRBJ1-5, with a weak D call TRBD1 (5 bases). V was cut by 1 base and J by 7 bases, with 14 bases left in between. The CDR3 consists of 15 residues. Germline CDR1 reads SGHTA; CDR2 reads FQGNSA.

V is TRBV27 and J is TRBJ1-6; no definite D call. The CDR3 runs 15 residues. Germline lookup yields CDR1 MNHEY and CDR2 SMNVEV (reference sequence). V lost 3 bases to trimming and J lost 6 bases, with 12 bases between them. CDR3 residues: CASSLAGSGNSPLHF. DNA for the CDR3: TGTGCCAGCAGTTTGGCGGGATCGGGTAATTCACCCCTCCACTTT.

The V call is TRBV6-5, the J call TRBJ2-7, with 8 bases matching TRBD1. J lost 4 bases, V lost 3 bases, and 5 bases had no gene match. CDR3 length: 14 amino acids. Germline CDR1 and CDR2: MNHEY and SVGAGI. CDR3 sequence (DNA): TGTGCCAGCAGTTATTCGGACAGGGCATACGAGCAGTACTTC. It specifies CASSYSDRAYEQYF.

This sequence joins TRBV30 and TRBJ1-5; TRBD1 might be the D (6 bases). CDR1 is GTSNPN and CDR2 is SVGIG in the germline V gene (reference sequence). The CDR3 totals 14 residues. The V end was cut by 0 bases, the J end by 4 bases, with 10 bases between. The CDR3, as DNA: TGTGCCTGGAGTGTAGGGCAGGGGAATCAGCCCCAGCATTTT. Amino acids: CAWSVGQGNQPQHF.

The chain joins TRBV15 to TRBJ2-7; D perhaps matches TRBD1 (5 bases). V gave up 5 bases and J gave up 4 bases, with 15 bases separating them. There are 14 residues in the CDR3. Germline lookup yields CDR1 LNHNV and CDR2 YYDKDF (reference sequence). CDR3 sequence (DNA): TGTGCCACCAGCCTGGACATGGGGCCTTACGAGCAGTACTTC. Translating it yields CATSLDMGPYEQYF.

The V gene is TRBV4-3, the J gene TRBJ2-3, with D possibly being TRBD1 (6 bases). From germline, CDR1 is LGHNA and CDR2 YSLEER. This CDR3 has 16 amino acids. The V end was cut by 0 bases, the J end by 0 bases, with 10 bases between. CDR3 loop: CASSQDTGHSTDTQYF. In DNA form, the CDR3 reads TGCGCCAGCAGCCAAGACACGGGACACAGCACAGATACGCAGTATTTT.

The rearrangement joins TRBV10-1 to TRBJ1-1; TRBD1 is a possible D gene (5 bases). The length of the CDR3 is 16 residues. Trimming removed 0 bases from V and 3 bases from J, with 14 bases in between. Germline V gene sequence: CDR1 WNHNN, CDR2 SYGVQD (reference sequence). The CDR3 loop reads CASSESPGRRDTEAFF. In DNA, the CDR3 is TGCGCCAGCAGTGAGTCCCCGGGACGGAGGGACACTGAAGCTTTCTTT.

The chain employs TRBV6-5 and TRBJ1-6, with a tentative D call TRBD1 (6 bases). With 6 bases removed from V and 4 bases from J, the gap between germline ends came to 10 bases. Germline V CDR1 and CDR2: MNHEY, SVGAGI. CDR3 length: 14 amino acids. CDR3 sequence reads: CASREQGYNSPLHF. The DNA for the CDR3 is TGTGCCAGCAGAGAACAGGGATATAATTCACCCCTCCACTTT.

CDR3 protein: CASSLKEGGGTEAFF. The CDR3 nucleotides are TGCGCCAGCAGCTTGAAGGAAGGCGGGGGAACTGAAGCTTTCTTT. The chain joins TRBV5-1 to TRBJ1-1; TRBD1 is a possible D gene (5 bases). The CDR3 spans 15 residues. CDR1 and CDR2 from the germline V gene are SGHRS and YFSETQ. The V and J ends lost 1 base and 5 bases respectively, with 15 bases between them. The variable domain in full, with the rest retrieved from reference TRBV5-1 and TRBJ1-1, is KAGVTQTPRYLIKTRGQQVTLSCSPISGHRSVSWYQQTPGQGLQFLFEYFSETQRNKGNFPGRFSGRQFSNSRSEMNVSTLELGDSALYLCASSLKEGGGTEAFFGQGTRLTVV.

V and J are TRBV10-3 and TRBJ1-5; 8 nucleotides agree with TRBD1. V was pared by 8 bases and J by 5 bases, with 8 bases of the junction left unmatched. Germline-derived CDR1 and CDR2 are ENHRY and SYGVKD. The CDR3 is 14 amino acids. The CDR3 region is CAIAKQGDDQPQHF. In DNA, the CDR3 is TGTGCCATCGCAAAACAGGGGGACGATCAGCCCCAGCATTTT.

V is TRBV5-1 and J is TRBJ2-3; D not resolved. Deletions cut 0 bases from V and 6 bases from J, with 14 bases between. Germline V gene sequence: CDR1 SGHRS, CDR2 YFSETQ. This CDR3 has 15 amino acids. The CDR3 is CASSLATIGSDTQYF. The CDR3 DNA is TGCGCCAGCAGCTTGGCCACGATCGGTTCGGATACGCAGTATTTT.

A single count supports this clone. The V gene is TRBV11-2, the J gene TRBJ2-7; a possible D gene is TRBD2 (6 bases). The CDR3 has 12 residues. Looked up from germline, CDR1 is SGHAT and CDR2 is FQNNGV. The V end was cut by 9 bases, the J end by 2 bases, with 11 bases between. CDR3 sequence (DNA): TGTGCCAGTGCGGGGCTAGCCTACGAGCAGTACTTC. This gives the protein CASAGLAYEQYF.

This rearrangement joins TRBV7-8 to TRBJ2-3, with TRBD2 as a possible D gene (5 bases). There are 15 residues in the CDR3. Germline V gene data show CDR1 as SGHVS and CDR2 as FQNEAQ. Between the trimmed V and J ends, which lost 5 bases and 1 base, there was a span of 13 bases. In nucleotides, the CDR3 is TGTGCCAGCAGCCCCAGTGGGAGCGGCACAGATACGCAGTATTTT. Amino acid sequence: CASSPSGSGTDTQYF.